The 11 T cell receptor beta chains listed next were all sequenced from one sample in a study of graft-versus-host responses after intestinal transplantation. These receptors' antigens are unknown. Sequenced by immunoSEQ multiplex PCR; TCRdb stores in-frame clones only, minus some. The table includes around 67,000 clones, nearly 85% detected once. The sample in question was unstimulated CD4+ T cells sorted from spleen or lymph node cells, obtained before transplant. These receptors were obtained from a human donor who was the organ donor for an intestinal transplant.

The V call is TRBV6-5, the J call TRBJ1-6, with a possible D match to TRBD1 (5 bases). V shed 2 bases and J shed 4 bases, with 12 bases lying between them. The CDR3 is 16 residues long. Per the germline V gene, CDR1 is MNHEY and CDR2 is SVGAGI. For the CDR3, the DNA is TGTGCCAGCAGTTACGACAGCTCCTCGTATAATTCACCCCTCCACTTT. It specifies CASSYDSSSYNSPLHF.

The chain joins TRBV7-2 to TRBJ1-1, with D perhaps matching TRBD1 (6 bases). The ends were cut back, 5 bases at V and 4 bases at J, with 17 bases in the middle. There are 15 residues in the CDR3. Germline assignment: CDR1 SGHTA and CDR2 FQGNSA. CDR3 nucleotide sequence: TGTGCCAGCAGCCCCCGAACAGGGATGGTCACTGAAGCTTTCTTT. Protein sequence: CASSPRTGMVTEAFF.

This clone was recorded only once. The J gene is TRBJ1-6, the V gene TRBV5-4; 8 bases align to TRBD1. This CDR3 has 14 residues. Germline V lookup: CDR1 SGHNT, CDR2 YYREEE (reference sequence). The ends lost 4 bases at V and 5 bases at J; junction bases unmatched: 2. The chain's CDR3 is CASSRTGNNSPLHF. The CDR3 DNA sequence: TGTGCCAGCAGCCGGACAGGGAATAATTCACCCCTCCACTTT.

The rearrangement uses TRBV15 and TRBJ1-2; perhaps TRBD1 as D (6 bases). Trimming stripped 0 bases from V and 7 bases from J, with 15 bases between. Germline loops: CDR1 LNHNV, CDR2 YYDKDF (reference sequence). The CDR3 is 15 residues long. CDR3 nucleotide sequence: TGTGCCACCAGCAGAGACCCCGGGGGGGCAAGTGGCTACACCTTC. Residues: CATSRDPGGASGYTF.

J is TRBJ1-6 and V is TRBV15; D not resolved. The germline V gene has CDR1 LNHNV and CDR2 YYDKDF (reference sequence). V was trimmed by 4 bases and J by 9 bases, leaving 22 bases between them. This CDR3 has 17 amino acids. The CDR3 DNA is TGTGCCACCAGCAACCCACCGACACGGGGATGGAGTTCACCCCTCCACTTT. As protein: CATSNPPTRGWSSPLHF.

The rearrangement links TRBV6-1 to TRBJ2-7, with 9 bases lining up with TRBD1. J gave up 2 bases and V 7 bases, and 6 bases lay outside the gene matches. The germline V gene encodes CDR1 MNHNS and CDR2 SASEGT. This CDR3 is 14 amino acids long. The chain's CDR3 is CASMGQGFTYEQYV. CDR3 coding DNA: TGTGCCAGCATGGGACAGGGCTTCACCTACGAGCAGTACGTC.

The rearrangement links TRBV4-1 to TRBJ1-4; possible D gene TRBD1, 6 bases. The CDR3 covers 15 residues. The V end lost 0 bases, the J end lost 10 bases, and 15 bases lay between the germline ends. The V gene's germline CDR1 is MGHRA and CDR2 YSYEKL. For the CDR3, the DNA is TGCGCCAGCAGCCAAGAAGGACAGAGGAGTGGAAAACTGTTTTTT. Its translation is CASSQEGQRSGKLFF.

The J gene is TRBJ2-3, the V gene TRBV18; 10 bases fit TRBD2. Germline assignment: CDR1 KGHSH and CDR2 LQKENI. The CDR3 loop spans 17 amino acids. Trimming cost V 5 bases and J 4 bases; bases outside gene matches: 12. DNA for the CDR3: TGTGCCAGCTCATCAACGAGAACTAGCGGGGTCTCAGATACGCAGTATTTT. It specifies CASSSTRTSGVSDTQYF.

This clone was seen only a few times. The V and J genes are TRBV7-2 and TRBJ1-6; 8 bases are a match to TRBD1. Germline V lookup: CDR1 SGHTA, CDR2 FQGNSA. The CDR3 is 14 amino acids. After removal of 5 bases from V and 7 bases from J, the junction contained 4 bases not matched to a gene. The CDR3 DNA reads TGTGCCAGCAGCGCCACAGGGGGGAATTCACCCCTCCACTTT. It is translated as CASSATGGNSPLHF.

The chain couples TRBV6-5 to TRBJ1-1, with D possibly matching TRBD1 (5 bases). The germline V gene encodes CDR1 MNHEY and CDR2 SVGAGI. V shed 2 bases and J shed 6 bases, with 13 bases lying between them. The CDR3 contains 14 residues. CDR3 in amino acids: CASSYVSKGPEAFF. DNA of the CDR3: TGTGCCAGCAGTTACGTGTCCAAGGGGCCTGAAGCTTTCTTT.

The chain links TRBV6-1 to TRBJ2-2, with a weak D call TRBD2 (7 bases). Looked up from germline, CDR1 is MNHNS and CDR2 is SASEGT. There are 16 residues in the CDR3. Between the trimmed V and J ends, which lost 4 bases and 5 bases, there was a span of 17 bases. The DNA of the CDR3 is TGTGCCAGCAGTGTAGTGTGGGGGGGGCAGACCGGGGAGCTGTTTTTT. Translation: CASSVVWGGQTGELFF.